Listed below are T cell receptor beta chains from one sample, sequenced in a study of blood T cell repertoires in COVID-19. TCRdb's copy holds only in-frame clones and misses some; the assay was immunoSEQ multiplex PCR. The sample records more than 95,000 clones, about 86% being singletons. What was sequenced was peripheral blood. These receptors were taken from an older man with acute or convalescent COVID-19. Both conserved end residues are part of each CDR3. A D gene is named only where the DNA matches it firmly. Some rows have no size entry. The others give once, few or many, or a class for an expanded clone.

j_call clone_size v_call d_call cdr3_aa cdr3_nt
TRBJ1-2 - TRBV29-1 - CSVQGNYGYTF TGCAGCGTACAGGGTAACTATGGCTACACCTTC
TRBJ2-1 - TRBV21-1 - CASSKLGRGYYNEQFF TGTGCCAGCAGCAAACTGGGCAGGGGCTATTACAATGAGCAGTTCTTC
TRBJ1-5 few TRBV30 - CAWSVLSELQPQHF TGTGCCTGGAGTGTCCTTTCCGAGCTTCAGCCCCAGCATTTT
TRBJ2-2 few TRBV5-6 TRBD1 CASSWYGQGRTGELFF TGTGCCAGCAGCTGGTACGGACAGGGGCGGACCGGGGAGCTGTTTTTT
TRBJ2-7 - TRBV27 TRBD1 CASSSTRQGAYEQYF TGTGCCAGCAGTTCGACCAGACAGGGTGCCTACGAGCAGTACTTC
TRBJ1-5 - TRBV3-1/TRBV3-2 TRBD1 CASSQSGGLQPQHF TGTGCCAGCAGCCAGTCAGGGGGACTTCAGCCCCAGCATTTT
TRBJ2-1 - TRBV7-2 - CASLSSYNEQFF TGTGCCAGCCTAAGCTCCTACAATGAGCAGTTCTTC
TRBJ1-2 - TRBV6-6 TRBD1 CASSYRGQGANGYTF TGTGCCAGCAGTTACCGCGGACAGGGGGCTAATGGCTACACCTTC
TRBJ2-7 - TRBV9 - CASSVTVNTYEQYF TGTGCCAGCAGCGTAACAGTTAATACCTACGAGCAGTACTTC
TRBJ2-7 - TRBV5-1 TRBD1 CASSFNRGPYEQYF TGCGCCAGCAGCTTTAACAGGGGGCCCTACGAGCAGTACTTC
TRBJ2-7 - TRBV19 TRBD2 CASSSLYSGLAYEQYF TGTGCCAGTAGTTCCCTTTACAGCGGACTAGCCTACGAGCAGTACTTC
TRBJ1-5 - TRBV6-6 TRBD1 CASSYSSGPDRGHF TGTGCCAGCAGTTACTCCTCAGGCCCAGACAGGGGGCATTTT
TRBJ1-5 once TRBV28 - CASVGEPGPQHF TGTGCCAGTGTTGGGGAGCCAGGGCCCCAGCATTTT
TRBJ1-2 - TRBV27 - CASSLSRGRNYGYTF TGTGCCAGCAGTTTATCGCGGGGAAGGAACTATGGCTACACCTTC
TRBJ2-7 once TRBV29-1 - CSGRSSYEQYF TGCAGCGGGAGGAGTTCCTACGAGCAGTACTTC
TRBJ1-1 - TRBV18 TRBD1 CASSPRDRGRTEAFF TGTGCCAGCTCACCCAGAGACAGGGGGCGAACTGAAGCTTTCTTT
TRBJ2-1 - TRBV28 - CASSLWGRATGYNEQFF TGTGCCAGCAGTTTGTGGGGTCGGGCAACGGGGTACAATGAGCAGTTCTTC
TRBJ2-1 once TRBV15 TRBD1 CATSRERQGGGLNEQFF TGTGCCACCAGCAGAGAGAGACAGGGGGGAGGCCTAAATGAGCAGTTCTTC
TRBJ2-6 - TRBV9 - CASSVGGNSGANVLTF TGTGCCAGCAGCGTTGGCGGGAACTCTGGGGCCAACGTCCTGACTTTC
TRBJ2-7 - TRBV7-2 TRBD2 CASSPYSGSVYEQYF TGTGCCAGCAGCCCCTATAGCGGGAGCGTCTACGAGCAGTACTTC
TRBJ2-1 - TRBV25-1 - CASSVHYRTDEQFF TGTGCCAGCAGTGTCCACTACAGGACCGATGAGCAGTTCTTC
TRBJ2-7 - TRBV28 TRBD2 CASSLAGGPSYEQYF TGTGCCAGCAGTTTAGCGGGAGGGCCGTCCTACGAGCAGTACTTC
TRBJ1-1 - TRBV13 TRBD1 CASSLRKRGGANTEAFF TGTGCCAGCAGCTTAAGGAAACGAGGGGGCGCGAACACTGAAGCTTTCTTT
TRBJ1-1 - TRBV10-3 - CAISGSPGGRTEAFF TGTGCCATCAGTGGGTCCCCGGGGGGTAGGACTGAAGCTTTCTTT
TRBJ2-7 - TRBV6-1 TRBD2 CASSGMTSVRSYEQYF TGTGCCAGCAGTGGAATGACTAGCGTAAGATCCTACGAGCAGTACTTC
TRBJ1-1 - TRBV29-1 - CSAEGGRETEAFF TGCAGCGCCGAGGGGGGGAGGGAAACTGAAGCTTTCTTT
TRBJ2-2 - TRBV6-2/TRBV6-3 TRBD2 CASSSQREGHSGELFF TGTGCCAGCAGCTCACAGCGGGAGGGTCATTCCGGGGAGCTGTTTTTT
TRBJ1-6 - TRBV6-2/TRBV6-3 - CASSFVSSYNSPLHF TGTGCCAGCAGCTTCGTTAGCTCCTATAATTCACCCCTCCACTTT
TRBJ1-6 - TRBV9 TRBD1 CASSVGTVINSPLHF TGTGCCAGCAGCGTTGGGACAGTAATCAATTCACCCCTCCACTTT
TRBJ1-4 - TRBV7-9 - CASSFSRFGEKLFF TGTGCCAGCAGCTTTTCCAGGTTTGGTGAAAAACTGTTTTTT
TRBJ1-1 - TRBV6-5 - CASSLSGGFEAFF TGTGCCAGCAGCCTATCGGGGGGCTTTGAAGCTTTCTTT
TRBJ2-1 - TRBV27 TRBD1 CASSLQGAGGEQFF TGTGCCAGCAGTCTCCAGGGGGCGGGCGGGGAGCAGTTCTTC
TRBJ2-1 - TRBV7-2 - CASRVESYNEQFF TGTGCCAGCAGAGTCGAGAGCTACAATGAGCAGTTCTTC
TRBJ2-1 - TRBV6-1 - CASSDHPSGSSYNEQFF TGTGCCAGCAGTGACCACCCCAGCGGCTCTTCCTACAATGAGCAGTTCTTC
TRBJ2-3 - TRBV4-2 - CASSQGVAASTDTQYF TGTGCCAGCAGCCAAGGGGTGGCGGCTAGCACAGATACGCAGTATTTT
TRBJ2-5 - TRBV6-5 TRBD1 CASSWRTGYKETQYF TGTGCCAGCTCTTGGCGGACAGGCTATAAGGAGACCCAGTACTTC
TRBJ2-2 - TRBV7-9 - CASSSDSHTGELFF TGTGCCAGCAGCTCGGACTCCCACACCGGGGAGCTGTTTTTT
TRBJ2-7 - TRBV7-9 TRBD1 CASSPRTGLYEQYF TGTGCCAGCAGCCCGCGGACAGGGCTTTACGAGCAGTACTTC
TRBJ2-1 - TRBV2 - CATVPEQGPEQFF TGTGCCACCGTACCGGAGCAGGGGCCCGAGCAGTTCTTC
TRBJ2-1 - TRBV6-2/TRBV6-3 - CASSYLNEQFF TGTGCCAGCAGTTACTTAAATGAGCAGTTCTTC
TRBJ1-2 - TRBV5-1 - CASSLAGSEITGDYTF TGCGCCAGCAGCTTGGCCGGTTCGGAGATTACCGGTGACTACACCTTC